The 30 T cell receptor beta chains below come from one sample, sequenced in a study of patients and donors after allogeneic stem cell transplantation. TCRdb analysed the RT-PCR reads with MiXCR anew, one entry per CDR3 protein. The sample lists around 240,000 distinct CDR3 sequences; around 14% were seen once. The sequenced sample was blood, either unsorted or a sorted T cell fraction (not recorded which). These receptors all stem from a human donor who was either an allogeneic HSCT recipient or a stem cell or donor lymphocyte infusion donor (not recorded which). It is not recorded whose cells these are; they may come from a transplant donor.

The rearrangement joins TRBV2 to TRBJ2-5, with 7 bases fitting TRBD2. Trimming removed 4 bases from V and 5 bases from J; junction bases left unmatched: 16. This CDR3 region has 17 residues. Germline lookup yields CDR1 SNHLY and CDR2 FYNNEI. The CDR3 DNA follows: TGTGCCAGCAGTGGGGCCAGGCGGGACCCCGGGGGGGAGACCCAGTACTTC. Protein sequence: CASSGARRDPGGETQYF. The whole variable domain, filled in from reference TRBV2 and TRBJ2-5, reads EPEVTQTPSHQVTQMGQEVILRCVPISNHLYFYWYRQILGQKVEFLVSFYNNEISEKSEIFDDQFSVERPDGSNFTLKIRSTKLEDSAMYFCASSGARRDPGGETQYFGPGTRLLVL.

The CDR3 region is CSAPRDRVNQETQYF. The CDR3 region has the DNA TGCAGTGCCCCAAGGGACAGGGTTAACCAAGAGACCCAGTACTTC. This sequence joins TRBV20-1 and TRBJ2-5; 9 nucleotides agree with TRBD1. This CDR3 comprises 15 residues. Germline V gives CDR1 DFQATT, CDR2 SNEGSKA (reference sequence). V lost 6 bases and J lost 0; bases outside the gene matches: 8.

This clonotype was seen a few times. The chain is built from TRBV4-1 and TRBJ2-5; TRBD1 matches 8 bases. In germline, CDR1 is MGHRA, CDR2 YSYEKL. The trim removed 8 bases at V and 2 bases at J, leaving 10 bases unmatched. The CDR3 consists of 15 residues. DNA for the CDR3: TGCGCCAGCTGCCCCTTTAACAGGGGGCAAGAGACCCAGTACTTC. Its translation is CASCPFNRGQETQYF.

The V and J genes are TRBV19 and TRBJ2-7; D is undetermined. This CDR3 has 13 residues. From germline, CDR1 is LNHDA and CDR2 SQIVND (reference sequence). V lost 1 base and J lost 3, with 7 bases in between. Here the CDR3 DNA reads TGTGCCAGTAGTATAGGGTTCGGCTACGAGCAGTACTTC. It encodes CASSIGFGYEQYF.

This clonotype was picked up a small number of times. The chain joins TRBV5-4 to TRBJ1-1, with D unresolved. V gave up 4 bases and J gave up 1 base, with 14 bases separating them. The CDR3 totals 15 residues. Germline values: CDR1 SGHNT, CDR2 YYREEE (reference sequence). CDR3 bases: TGTGCCAGCAGCACTAGGACGGGAGCGAACACTGAAGCTTTCTTT. Its translation is CASSTRTGANTEAFF.

This clonotype has a handful of counts. The rearrangement uses TRBV9 and TRBJ1-1; maybe TRBD1 (6 bases). Per the germline V gene, CDR1 is SGDLS and CDR2 is YYNGEE. The V end was cut by 0 bases, the J end by 1 base, with 10 bases between. CDR3 size: 15 residues. Written as DNA, the CDR3 is TGTGCCAGCAGCGTAGTGAGCAGGGGGAACACTGAAGCTTTCTTT. This sequence encodes CASSVVSRGNTEAFF.

The gene calls are TRBV5-5 and TRBJ2-1; TRBD2 aligns across 14 bases. The CDR3 has 15 amino acids. The germline V gene has CDR1 SGHKS and CDR2 YYEKEE (reference sequence). V was pared by 4 bases and J by 7 bases, with 4 bases of the junction left unmatched. The CDR3 bases are TGTGCCAGCAGCGGGACTAGCGGGAGTTGGAATGAGCAGTTCTTC. Translated, it gives CASSGTSGSWNEQFF.

This clonotype has ten or more counts. The chain recombines TRBV7-3 with TRBJ2-3, with D hard to call. The V end was cut by 2 bases, the J end by 5 bases, with 11 bases between. The germline V gene encodes CDR1 SGHTA and CDR2 FQGTGA. This CDR3 spans 14 amino acids. Here the CDR3 DNA reads TGTGCCAGCAGCTTAGATGGAGCAGAAGATACGCAGTATTTT. Protein: CASSLDGAEDTQYF.

The table lists this clonotype with many counts. The chain links TRBV12-3 or TRBV12-4 to TRBJ2-7, with TRBD1 identical over 12 bases. V lost 3 bases and J lost 3; bases outside the gene matches: 3. This CDR3 is built from 15 residues. The CDR3 sequence: CASSFWDRGRYEQYF. CDR3 in DNA: TGTGCCAGCAGTTTTTGGGACAGGGGGCGCTACGAGCAGTACTTC.

This clonotype has more than one count but fewer than ten. The chain carries TRBV11-3 and TRBJ2-3; possible D gene TRBD2, 7 bases. This CDR3 is built from 15 residues. Deletions cut 2 bases from V and 2 bases from J, with 11 bases between. CDR1 SGHNT and CDR2 YENEEA come from the germline V gene. CDR3 in amino acids: CASSLMRGLTDTQYF. CDR3 DNA: TGTGCCAGCAGCTTAATGCGGGGGCTCACAGATACGCAGTATTTT. The full variable domain, with the rest looked up from reference TRBV11-3 and TRBJ2-3, is EAGVVQSPRYKIIEKKQPVAFWCNPISGHNTLYWYLQNLGQGPELLIRYENEEAVDDSQLPKDRFSAERLKGVDSTLKIQPAELGDSAVYLCASSLMRGLTDTQYFGPGTRLTVL.

CDR3 region: CASRLTLTNEKLFF. The CDR3 DNA follows: TGTGCCAGCAGGCTGACGCTCACTAATGAAAAACTGTTTTTT. The chain combines TRBV6-1 with TRBJ1-4; the D is unclear. Germline assignment: CDR1 MNHNS and CDR2 SASEGT. Trimming took 6 bases from V and 2 from J, leaving 10 bases between them. There are 14 residues in the CDR3.

The table lists this clonotype with a few counts. The chain uses TRBV29-1 and TRBJ1-2, with D perhaps matching TRBD1 (5 bases). This CDR3 spans 12 amino acids. CDR1 and CDR2 (germline): SQVTM, ANQGSEA. V was clipped by 3 bases and J by 4 bases, with 9 bases between them. As DNA, the CDR3 is TGCAGCGTTGAGAAGGGGTTCTATGGCTACACCTTC. Its translation is CSVEKGFYGYTF.

This chain joins TRBV6-5 and TRBJ2-5, with D perhaps matching TRBD1 (5 bases). The CDR3 runs 13 residues. The ends were cut back, 0 bases at V and 3 bases at J, with 5 bases in the middle. CDR1 is MNHEY and CDR2 is SVGAGI in the germline V gene. The CDR3 region is CASSYSQEETQYF. CDR3 bases: TGTGCCAGCAGTTACTCACAGGAAGAGACCCAGTACTTC.

This clonotype was counted a single time. This chain uses TRBV9 with TRBJ1-2; D is ambiguous. CDR3 length: 15 residues. Trimming removed 0 bases at V and 0 bases at J, with 9 bases between. Per germline, CDR1 SGDLS and CDR2 YYNGEE. The DNA for the CDR3 is TGTGCCAGCAGCGTAGTGGACGTCCCTAACTATGGCTACACCTTC. It is translated as CASSVVDVPNYGYTF.

This clonotype was picked up many times. This chain connects TRBV7-2 to TRBJ2-1; TRBD2 matches at 8 bases. The CDR3 has 15 amino acids. CDR1 is SGHTA and CDR2 is FQGNSA in the germline V gene. After removal of 2 bases from V and 9 bases from J, the junction contained 9 bases not matched to a gene. The chain's CDR3 is CASSLYGTRIGEQFF. The DNA for the CDR3 is TGTGCCAGCAGCTTATACGGGACTAGGATTGGTGAGCAGTTCTTC.

V and J are TRBV19 and TRBJ2-1; possibly TRBD1 for D (5 bases). Germline loops: CDR1 LNHDA, CDR2 SQIVND (reference sequence). V lost 6 bases to trimming and J lost 12 bases, with 18 bases between them. The CDR3 is made up of 13 amino acids. In DNA form, the CDR3 reads TGTGCCAGTAGAAATTTCGACAGCAGCCGGCAGTTCTTC. Protein sequence: CASRNFDSSRQFF.

This clonotype appeared a few times. The chain employs TRBV12-3 or TRBV12-4 and TRBJ1-2, with D uncertain. The CDR3 is made up of 13 amino acids. Trimming stripped 2 bases from V and 8 bases from J, with 12 bases between. CDR3 loop: CASSLLEAEGYTF. DNA of the CDR3: TGTGCCAGCAGTTTACTGGAAGCGGAAGGCTACACCTTC.

The chain combines TRBV5-6 with TRBJ2-7; D is possibly TRBD1 (6 bases). V lost 5 bases and J lost 3, with 18 bases in between. The CDR3 is made up of 15 amino acids. In germline, CDR1 is SGHDT, CDR2 YYEEEE. CDR3 residues: CASSPGERTGYEQYF. The CDR3 bases are TGTGCCAGCAGTCCAGGGGAGAGGACTGGCTACGAGCAGTACTTC.

The rearrangement links TRBV19 to TRBJ1-2; D remains unclear. The CDR3 loop spans 12 amino acids. The V gene lost 4 bases and the J gene lost 5 bases, with 8 bases spanning the gap. Germline V CDR1 and CDR2: LNHDA, SQIVND (reference sequence). CDR3 region: CASSRDPYGYTF. Written as DNA, the CDR3 is TGTGCCAGTAGTAGAGATCCGTATGGCTACACCTTC.

V is TRBV2 and J is TRBJ1-1; 8 bases match TRBD1. This CDR3 contains 15 residues. V shed 6 bases and J 4 bases; nucleotides not matched to a gene: 10. Per the germline V gene, CDR1 is SNHLY and CDR2 is FYNNEI. DNA of the CDR3: TGTGCCAGCAGATCGCAGGGGGCGCGATCCACTGAAGCTTTCTTT. Translated: CASRSQGARSTEAFF.

This clonotype has only a few counts. CDR3 DNA: TGTGCCAGCAGCTTAGGGGTCGGGCAGCGAGGAACAGATACGCAGTATTTT. The encoded protein is CASSLGVGQRGTDTQYF. The chain recombines TRBV7-9 with TRBJ2-3; D is ambiguous. Trimming stripped 1 base from V and 3 bases from J, with 17 bases between. Germline V CDR1 and CDR2: SEHNR, FQNEAQ (reference sequence). The CDR3 is made up of 17 amino acids.

This clonotype came up a few times. The gene calls are TRBV5-6 and TRBJ2-3; 7 nucleotides agree with TRBD1. J gave up 6 bases and V 7 bases, and 8 bases lay outside the gene matches. The CDR3 sequence is 13 residues long. Germline loops: CDR1 SGHDT, CDR2 YYEEEE. The CDR3 is CASQRDRGDTQYF. In DNA, the CDR3 is TGTGCCAGCCAGAGGGACAGAGGGGATACGCAGTATTTT.

J is TRBJ1-6 and V is TRBV6-1, with a tentative D call TRBD1 (5 bases). With 4 bases removed from V and 5 bases from J, the gap between germline ends came to 12 bases. This CDR3 has 15 residues. Germline CDR1 reads MNHNS; CDR2 reads SASEGT. The CDR3 DNA reads as TGTGCCAGCAGTGCACGGGACGTAAATAATTCACCCCTCCACTTT. It specifies CASSARDVNNSPLHF.

In its sample, this clonotype was seen many times. V is TRBV18 and J is TRBJ2-5; D gene ambiguous. The CDR3 length is 14 residues. Trimming shortened V by 3 bases and J by 5 bases, and 13 bases separated the two germline ends. CDR1 is KGHSH and CDR2 is LQKENI in the germline V gene. The CDR3 coding sequence is TGTGCCAGCTCACCCTTGGTGGCAGCCGAGACCCAGTACTTC. Residues: CASSPLVAAETQYF. Full variable domain (missing parts from reference TRBV18 and TRBJ2-5): NAGVMQNPRHLVRRRGQEARLRCSPMKGHSHVYWYRQLPEEGLKFMVYLQKENIIDESGMPKERFSAEFPKEGPSILRIQQVVRGDSAAYFCASSPLVAAETQYFGPGTRLLVL.

The chain recombines TRBV4-2 with TRBJ2-7; 9 nucleotides align to TRBD2. Germline CDR1 reads LGHNA; CDR2 reads YNFKEQ. The CDR3 sequence is 15 residues long. The V segment lost 0 bases and the J segment 6 bases; nucleotides outside the gene matches: 6. CDR3 DNA: TGTGCCAGCAGCCAAGATTGGCTAGCGGGAACCGAGCAGTACTTC. Amino acids: CASSQDWLAGTEQYF.

This clonotype was detected only once. The gene calls are TRBV7-9 and TRBJ1-3; D might be TRBD1 (6 bases). The germline gives CDR1 SEHNR, CDR2 FQNEAQ (reference sequence). The ends were cut back, 5 bases at V and 0 bases at J, with 11 bases in the middle. CDR3 length: 15 amino acids. The CDR3 sequence is CASSLQGPSGNTIYF. CDR3 DNA: TGTGCCAGCAGCCTTCAGGGGCCCTCTGGAAACACCATATATTTT.

This clonotype occurred a few times. The V call is TRBV12-3 or TRBV12-4, the J call TRBJ2-2, with D perhaps TRBD1 (6 bases). V was cut by 1 base and J by 5 bases, with 8 bases left in between. The CDR3 is made up of 14 amino acids. The CDR3 region is CASSLGTATGELFF. In nucleotides, the CDR3 is TGTGCCAGCAGTTTAGGGACAGCAACCGGGGAGCTGTTTTTT.

This clonotype was seen more than once but under ten times. The genes are TRBV12-3 or TRBV12-4 and TRBJ2-7; D is undetermined. The CDR3 is made up of 11 amino acids. The germline V and J ends were trimmed by 2 bases and 5 bases, with 4 bases remaining between them. The CDR3 DNA reads TGTGCCAGCAGTTTACTCGACGAGCAGTACTTC. Protein: CASSLLDEQYF.

This clonotype was seen many times. The rearrangement joins TRBV15 to TRBJ1-5; D perhaps matches TRBD1 (5 bases). Trimming removed 5 bases from V and 3 bases from J, with 11 bases in between. Germline V gives CDR1 LNHNV, CDR2 YYDKDF (reference sequence). The CDR3 consists of 14 residues. Here the CDR3 reads CATSAGRANQPQHF. DNA of the CDR3: TGTGCCACCAGCGCAGGGAGAGCCAATCAGCCCCAGCATTTT.

This clonotype was recorded at least ten times. V is TRBV24-1 and J is TRBJ2-3, with 7 bases identical to TRBD1. V lost 4 bases and J lost 1; bases outside the gene matches: 4. Germline V gene lookup returns CDR1 KGHDR and CDR2 SFDVKD. The CDR3 runs to 15 residues. This chain's CDR3 is CATSDRDSGTDTQYF. CDR3 in DNA: TGTGCCACCAGTGACAGGGACAGTGGCACAGATACGCAGTATTTT.